This TCR beta chain was identified during a study of graft-versus-host responses after intestinal transplantation. Study as a whole: Multivisceral, liver-intestinal, or isolated intestinal grafts went to recipients. Anti-thymocyte globulin was used for induction in all recipients, who then took tacrolimus and steroids for approximately three years. Study-level points and caveats: GvH clones were identified in recipient marrow, with some first appearing in ileum or blood.

The method was immunoSEQ multiplex PCR; TCRdb's version includes in-frame clones alone and lacks a portion of them. The sample carries about 120,000 clones, 95% recorded once. CDR3 length: 16 residues. CDR1 is PRHDT and CDR2 is FYEKMQ in the germline V gene (reference sequence). A single count supports this clone. The target antigen is unknown. Sequenced here: unstimulated CD8+ T cells sorted from spleen or lymph node cells, sampled before intestinal transplant. This clonotype was sampled from a human donor who received an intestinal transplant. The rearrangement joins TRBV13 to TRBJ2-5; 12 bases map to TRBD2. The DNA matches TRBJ2-7 better at its end, which makes the J call doubtful. This CDR3 is CASSARTSGNPYEQYF. CDR3 in DNA: TGTGCCAGCAGCGCTCGGACTAGCGGGAACCCCTACGAGCAGTACTTC.